This entry lists 5 T cell receptor beta chains sequenced from one sample in a study of long-term antiretroviral therapy in people with HIV. Assay version v3.0 of immunoSEQ was used, and it was run at survey level. The protocol was immunoSEQ multiplex PCR, while the TCRdb copy is restricted to in-frame clones and leaves out a portion. This sample has tens of thousands of clones; 80% occur once, and the top ten carry 6% to 8%. The material sequenced was unsorted PBMCs, taken 0.3 years after starting antiretroviral therapy. These receptors originate from a middle-aged man with HIV.

This clone was observed once. V and J are TRBV10-3 and TRBJ1-4; D is unresolved. Germline V lookup: CDR1 ENHRY, CDR2 SYGVKD. V was pared by 0 bases and J by 3 bases, with 5 bases between. This CDR3 region has 14 residues. The CDR3 DNA follows: TGTGCCATCAGTGAGTCTCAGGCTAATGAAAAACTGTTTTTT. It specifies CAISESQANEKLFF.

V usage is TRBV9 and J usage is TRBJ2-7; D may be TRBD1 (7 bases). The V end was cut by 0 bases, the J end by 6 bases, with 19 bases between. This CDR3 is built from 16 residues. CDR1 and CDR2 (germline): SGDLS, YYNGEE. The CDR3 is CASSVGPHRGGGEQYF. CDR3 in DNA: TGTGCCAGCAGCGTAGGACCCCACAGGGGAGGAGGCGAGCAGTACTTC.

J is TRBJ2-7 and V is TRBV7-8; 10 bases are shared with TRBD1. In germline, CDR1 is SGHVS, CDR2 FQNEAQ. V shed 3 bases and J 4 bases; nucleotides not matched to a gene: 3. The CDR3 contains 14 residues. CDR3 amino acids: CASSFGTGEYEQYF. The CDR3 DNA reads TGTGCCAGCAGCTTCGGGACAGGGGAGTACGAGCAGTACTTC.

The chain carries TRBV28 and TRBJ2-1, with unresolved D. CDR1 is MDHEN, CDR2 SYDVKM, per germline. Trimming removed 8 bases at V and 0 bases at J, with 8 bases between. This CDR3 contains 13 residues. CDR3 in DNA: TGTGCCAGCGGGTTGCTCTCCTACAATGAGCAGTTCTTC. Its translation is CASGLLSYNEQFF.

The rearrangement uses TRBV11-2 and TRBJ2-2; a possible D gene is TRBD2 (6 bases). V was trimmed by 6 bases and J by 2 bases, leaving 10 bases between them. The V gene's germline CDR1 is SGHAT and CDR2 FQNNGV. CDR3 length: 14 residues. This chain's CDR3 is CASSRRGNTGELFF. DNA for the CDR3: TGTGCCAGCAGTCGGAGGGGAAACACCGGGGAGCTGTTTTTT.